Shown below are 19 T cell receptor beta chains from a single sample sequenced in a study of T cell responses to AZD1222 COVID-19 vaccine. Libraries were prepared by immunoSEQ multiplex PCR; TCRdb keeps only in-frame clonotypes and omits some of them. The sample consists of more than 65,000 clones, around four fifths of them appearing once. The material sequenced was peripheral blood, taken 28 days after the second AZD1222 dose. These TCRs come from an adult who received the AZD1222 COVID-19 vaccine.

This clone is a singleton in its sample. The chain employs TRBV19 and TRBJ1-1; 7 nucleotides match TRBD1. The V and J ends lost 4 bases and 4 bases, in that order; junction bases with no gene match: 6. Germline V lookup: CDR1 LNHDA, CDR2 SQIVND (reference sequence). The CDR3 consists of 14 residues. CDR3 DNA sequence: TGTGCCAGTAGTAACAGGGGATGGGGCACTGAAGCTTTCTTT. Encoded protein: CASSNRGWGTEAFF.

The chain has TRBV5-1 and TRBJ1-2; D call uncertain. The length of the CDR3 is 14 residues. CDR1 is SGHRS and CDR2 is YFSETQ in the germline V gene. Trimming took 4 bases from V and 5 from J, leaving 15 bases between them. For the CDR3, the DNA is TGCGCCAGCAGCAATACGGTGGGGATTTATGGCTACACCTTC. It translates to CASSNTVGIYGYTF.

The chain recombines TRBV7-9 with TRBJ1-3, with D uncertain. Looked up from germline, CDR1 is SEHNR and CDR2 is FQNEAQ (reference sequence). The length of the CDR3 is 15 residues. Trimming removed 5 bases at V and 3 bases at J, with 14 bases between. CDR3 nucleotide sequence: TGTGCCAGCAGCCACCAGCCGGACGGTGGAAACACCATATATTTT. Protein: CASSHQPDGGNTIYF.

The chain employs TRBV5-4 and TRBJ1-1; 10 bases map to TRBD1. The germline V gene encodes CDR1 SGHNT and CDR2 YYREEE (reference sequence). The junction had 3 bases not matched to a gene; V was cut back by 3 bases and J by 4 bases. CDR3 length: 14 amino acids. The CDR3 here is CASSSWTGGTEAFF. The CDR3 nucleotides read TGTGCCAGCAGCTCCTGGACAGGGGGCACTGAAGCTTTCTTT.

The V gene is TRBV3-1 (or the pseudogene TRBV3-2), the J gene TRBJ2-1, with 11 bases lining up with TRBD2. Germline V gene data show CDR1 as LGHDT and CDR2 as YNNKEL (reference sequence). The CDR3 runs to 16 residues. Losses at the gene ends were 2 bases for V and 8 bases for J; bases not matched to a gene: 8. The CDR3 coding sequence is TGTGCCAGCAGCCAACGACTAGCGGGATTGATTGATGAGCAGTTCTTC. It is translated as CASSQRLAGLIDEQFF.

This clone appeared a few times. This chain connects TRBV29-1 to TRBJ1-5; D not resolved. Trimming removed 5 bases at V and 3 bases at J, with 11 bases between. The CDR3 length is 13 residues. In germline, CDR1 is SQVTM, CDR2 ANQGSEA. The CDR3 loop reads CSVRTAPNQPQHF. In DNA form, the CDR3 reads TGCAGCGTTCGGACTGCTCCCAATCAGCCCCAGCATTTT.

The chain joins TRBV5-4 to TRBJ1-3, with a weak D call TRBD1 (5 bases). CDR1 is SGHNT, CDR2 YYREEE, per germline (reference sequence). This CDR3 has 15 amino acids. Deletions cut 0 bases from V and 5 bases from J, with 12 bases between. The DNA of the CDR3 is TGTGCCAGCAGCTTGGATGGGGGACTTCGAAACACCATATATTTT. This codes for CASSLDGGLRNTIYF.

This rearrangement joins TRBV3-1 (or the pseudogene TRBV3-2) to TRBJ1-4; no reliable D call. V was pared by 8 bases and J by 8 bases, with 9 bases between. From germline, CDR1 is LGHDT and CDR2 YNNKEL (reference sequence). The CDR3 loop spans 11 amino acids. The CDR3 here is CASGPEEKLFF. The CDR3 region has the DNA TGTGCCAGCGGACCTGAGGAAAAACTGTTTTTT.

The chain couples TRBV4-1 to TRBJ2-3; 14 bases fit TRBD2. J gave up 4 bases and V 4 bases, and 13 bases lay outside the gene matches. CDR1 and CDR2 from the germline V gene are MGHRA and YSYEKL. The CDR3 contains 19 residues. CDR3 protein: CASSRTGTSGSFKSDTQYF. For the CDR3, the DNA is TGCGCCAGCAGCCGGACCGGGACTAGCGGGAGTTTTAAATCAGATACGCAGTATTTT.

The chain uses TRBV19 and TRBJ1-1; no definite D call. The CDR3 length is 13 residues. V lost 2 bases and J lost 4, with 8 bases in between. Germline loops: CDR1 LNHDA, CDR2 SQIVND (reference sequence). The DNA for the CDR3 is TGTGCCAGTAGTATATCCGGGCCCACTGAAGCTTTCTTT. This gives the protein CASSISGPTEAFF.

This clone is a singleton in its sample. The rearrangement links TRBV30 to TRBJ2-5; D not certain. Germline values: CDR1 GTSNPN, CDR2 SVGIG (reference sequence). Trimming cost V 4 bases and J 5 bases, with 14 bases left between them. CDR3 length: 13 amino acids. The CDR3 bases are TGTGCCTGGATGGGGATTAGTGTTGAGACCCAGTACTTC. Translation gives CAWMGISVETQYF.

This clone was detected ten times or more. The chain carries TRBV7-9 and TRBJ1-5; 10 nucleotides agree with TRBD1. Germline assignment: CDR1 SEHNR and CDR2 FQNEAQ (reference sequence). The CDR3 contains 13 residues. The junction had 3 bases not matched to a gene; V was cut back by 8 bases and J by 5 bases. CDR3 loop: CASRGTGDQPQHF. The CDR3 DNA reads as TGTGCCAGCCGCGGGACAGGGGATCAGCCCCAGCATTTT.

In this sample, this clone turned up once. This CDR3 reads CASSEDSDGTEAFF. The CDR3, as DNA: TGCGCCAGCAGTGAGGACAGCGATGGCACTGAAGCTTTCTTT. The chain has TRBV10-2 and TRBJ1-1, with D possibly matching TRBD1 (5 bases). The CDR3 spans 14 residues. V dropped 2 bases and J dropped 4 bases, with 11 bases sitting between them. Germline CDR1 WSHSY, CDR2 SAAADI.

DNA of the CDR3: TGTGCCAGTAGTATTGGGGACCGGAACACTGAAGCTTTCTTT. Translation: CASSIGDRNTEAFF. The chain combines TRBV19 with TRBJ1-1; D possibly corresponds to TRBD1 (5 bases). Germline V lookup: CDR1 LNHDA, CDR2 SQIVND (reference sequence). The CDR3 consists of 14 residues. V lost 3 bases to trimming and J lost 1 base, with 9 bases between them.

This clone was observed once. The chain has TRBV10-1 and TRBJ2-1; TRBD1 aligns across 8 bases. Unmatched junction bases numbered 12, after V lost 10 bases and J lost 7 bases. There are 14 residues in the CDR3. Germline CDR1 and CDR2: WNHNN and SYGVQD (reference sequence). The CDR3 DNA reads TGCGCCACCACCGCCGGACAGGGTCGGAATGAGCAGTTCTTC. This encodes CATTAGQGRNEQFF.

This clone has only a few counts. The gene calls are TRBV5-1 and TRBJ1-1; 11 bases match TRBD1. The germline gives CDR1 SGHRS, CDR2 YFSETQ. The CDR3 is 12 residues long. Trimming at V came to 2 bases and at J to 11 bases, leaving 2 bases not matched to a gene. In DNA, the CDR3 is TGCGCCAGCAGCTTCGGACAGGGGGCTGCTTTCTTT. Translation: CASSFGQGAAFF.

V usage is TRBV27 and J usage is TRBJ2-1; D possibly corresponds to TRBD1 (6 bases). V gave up 5 bases and J gave up 7 bases, with 18 bases separating them. The germline V gene encodes CDR1 MNHEY and CDR2 SMNVEV (reference sequence). The CDR3 is 15 residues long. The CDR3 loop reads CASSVSGVERNEQFF. The CDR3 nucleotides read TGTGCCAGCAGTGTCTCAGGGGTAGAGAGGAATGAGCAGTTCTTC.

CDR3 coding DNA: TGTGCCAGCAGCCAAGTGACGACTATGTATGAGCAGTTCTTC. Its protein is CASSQVTTMYEQFF. The V and J genes are TRBV3-1 (or the pseudogene TRBV3-2) and TRBJ2-1; a possible D gene is TRBD2 (5 bases). The CDR3 length is 14 residues. The germline CDR1 and CDR2 sequences are LGHDT and YNNKEL (reference sequence). Trimming took 1 base from V and 8 from J, leaving 12 bases between them.

This clone was seen a few times. The chain joins TRBV29-1 to TRBJ1-2; D perhaps matches TRBD1 (6 bases). The CDR3 runs 11 residues. V was trimmed by 6 bases and J by 5 bases, leaving 10 bases between them. Germline V gives CDR1 SQVTM, CDR2 ANQGSEA. The CDR3 protein is CSVPGAYGYTF. The CDR3 coding sequence is TGCAGCGTCCCAGGGGCATATGGCTACACCTTC.